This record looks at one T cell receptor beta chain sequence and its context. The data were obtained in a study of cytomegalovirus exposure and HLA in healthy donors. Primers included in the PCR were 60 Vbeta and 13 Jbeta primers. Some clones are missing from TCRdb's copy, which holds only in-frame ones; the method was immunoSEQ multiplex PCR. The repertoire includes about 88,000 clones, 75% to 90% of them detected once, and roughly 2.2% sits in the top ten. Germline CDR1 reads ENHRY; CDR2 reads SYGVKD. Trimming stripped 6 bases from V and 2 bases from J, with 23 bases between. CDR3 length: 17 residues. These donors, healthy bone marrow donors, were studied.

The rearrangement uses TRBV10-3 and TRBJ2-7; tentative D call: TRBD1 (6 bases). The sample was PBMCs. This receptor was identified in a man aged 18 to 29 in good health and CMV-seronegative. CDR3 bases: TGTGCCATCAGCGATGCTAACCGACAGGCGTCTCCCTACGAGCAGTACTTC. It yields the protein CAISDANRQASPYEQYF.